A single sample gave rise to the 25 T cell receptor beta chains below, sequenced in a study of immune heterogeneity within non-small cell lung tumors. The authors amplified TCR beta CDR3 by multiplex PCR with 32 V and 13 J primers. TCRdb independently ran MiXCR on the multiplex PCR reads; one entry per CDR3 protein. Of nearly 15,000 distinct CDR3 sequences in the sample, approximately 30% were seen once. Genomic DNA from bulk tumor acted as the template, and 600 ng was loaded per sample. Each primary tumor yielded several biopsies, collected far apart from one another at surgery. Each patient presented with untreated, newly diagnosed non-small cell lung cancer and received curative surgery. Sequenced: lung tumor tissue. These receptors were obtained from a woman aged 45-60 years with non-small cell lung cancer.

This clonotype was seen only a few times. A read error is likely, as this CDR3 ends without the conserved phenylalanine or tryptophan. The rearrangement uses TRBV20-1 and TRBJ2-7, with D tentatively TRBD2 (6 bases). With 5 bases removed from V and 2 bases from J, the gap between germline ends came to 10 bases. Germline assignment: CDR1 DFQATT and CDR2 SNEGSKA (reference sequence). The CDR3 consists of 12 residues. The CDR3 sequence: CSAPTSTYEQYL. The CDR3 region has the DNA TGCAGTGCTCCGACTAGTACCTACGAGCAGTACCTC.

This clonotype is medium-sized within its sample. The chain couples TRBV11-2 to TRBJ2-5, with D perhaps TRBD1 or TRBD2 (5 bases each). V lost 3 bases and J 5 bases, leaving 10 bases between the germline ends. CDR1 and CDR2 (germline): SGHAT, FQNNGV. The CDR3 extends over 13 amino acids. The CDR3 DNA sequence: TGTGCCAGCAGCTTCTGGGGCGGGGAGACCCAGTACTTC. Its translation is CASSFWGGETQYF.

This clonotype occurred once. The V and J genes are TRBV14 and TRBJ1-2; D gene ambiguous. CDR3 size: 14 residues. Trimming stripped 2 bases from V and 3 bases from J, with 10 bases between. Germline V gene sequence: CDR1 SGHDN, CDR2 FVKESK. The CDR3 nucleotides read TGTGCCAGCAGCCAAACGGGAGGCTACTATGGCTACACCTTC. It yields the protein CASSQTGGYYGYTF. Combining the CDR3 with reference TRBV14 and TRBJ1-2 gives the whole variable domain EAGVTQFPSHSVIEKGQTVTLRCDPISGHDNLYWYRRVMGKEIKFLLHFVKESKQDESGMPNNRFLAERTGGTYSTLKVQPAELEDSGVYFCASSQTGGYYGYTFGSGTRLTVV.

This clonotype showed up many times. The chain links TRBV28 to TRBJ1-2, with 7 nucleotides matching TRBD1. Per the germline V gene, CDR1 is MDHEN and CDR2 is SYDVKM. The CDR3 runs 15 residues. V was pared by 6 bases and J by 3 bases, with 10 bases of the junction left unmatched. The CDR3, as DNA: TGTGCCAGCAGATCAAGGACAGGAACTGACTATGGCTACACCTTC. Translation gives CASRSRTGTDYGYTF.

This clonotype has a handful of counts. The CDR3 is CSPQGPGMNEQFF. The CDR3 nucleotides are TGCAGCCCCCAGGGACCTGGAATGAATGAGCAGTTCTTC. The V call is TRBV29-1, the J call TRBJ2-1; D might be TRBD1 or TRBD2, each matching 5 bases. Trimming left V 8 bases short and J 7 bases short, with 18 bases between. From germline, CDR1 is SQVTM and CDR2 ANQGSEA. This CDR3 contains 13 residues.

This clonotype has more than one count but fewer than ten. The chain links TRBV7-8 to TRBJ1-5; perhaps TRBD1 as D (5 bases). Germline-derived CDR1 and CDR2 are SGHVS and FQNEAQ. V was clipped by 4 bases and J by 6 bases, with 22 bases between them. The CDR3 consists of 17 residues. The CDR3 spells CASSYHRGARLSQPQHF. CDR3 DNA sequence: TGTGCCAGCAGCTACCATCGTGGGGCCCGACTAAGTCAGCCCCAGCATTTT.

As for this clonotype: This likely comes from a read error, as the CDR3 has no conserved phenylalanine or tryptophan at its end. The chain joins TRBV19 to TRBJ1-2, with TRBD1 identical over 8 bases. V lost 11 bases and J lost 4; bases outside the gene matches: 6. The CDR3 has 12 amino acids. Germline V gives CDR1 LNHDA, CDR2 SQIVND (reference sequence). CDR3 in amino acids: CACWDRSYGYTS. The DNA of the CDR3 is TGTGCCTGCTGGGACAGGAGCTATGGCTACACCTCC.

This sequence joins TRBV28 and TRBJ1-2; 10 bases are shared with TRBD1. There are 14 residues in the CDR3. Germline CDR1 reads MDHEN; CDR2 reads SYDVKM. The J segment lost 4 bases and the V segment lost 9 bases, leaving 8 bases of the junction unmatched. For the CDR3, the DNA is TGTGCCAGTTCCTCCGGACAGGGGGGCTATGGCTACACCTTC. Protein: CASSSGQGGYGYTF.

The chain couples TRBV9 to TRBJ1-1; D is perhaps TRBD1 (6 bases). With 3 bases removed from V and 0 bases from J, the gap between germline ends came to 15 bases. The CDR3 is made up of 16 amino acids. Per the germline V gene, CDR1 is SGDLS and CDR2 is YYNGEE. DNA of the CDR3: TGTGCCAGCAGCGGGACTCGGGCAGGGGTGAACACTGAAGCTTTCTTT. It encodes CASSGTRAGVNTEAFF. Full variable domain (missing parts from reference TRBV9 and TRBJ1-1): DSGVTQTPKHLITATGQRVTLRCSPRSGDLSVYWYQQSLDQGLQFLIQYYNGEERAKGNILERFSAQQFPDLHSELNLSSLELGDSALYFCASSGTRAGVNTEAFFGQGTRLTVV.

About this clonotype: Since a much larger clone is just one base distant, this may be a read error. The chain is built from TRBV3-1 and TRBJ1-6; D not resolved. Germline CDR1 reads LGHDT; CDR2 reads YNNKEL (reference sequence). V was clipped by 0 bases and J by 10 bases, with 10 bases between them. This CDR3 has 14 residues. DNA for the CDR3: TGTGCCAGCAGCCAAGAAGCCGGGAGGTCACCCCTCCACTTT. It yields the protein CASSQEAGRSPLHF.

This clonotype was found many times. V and J are TRBV30 and TRBJ2-5; 7 positions match TRBD2. This CDR3 region has 14 residues. Germline loops: CDR1 GTSNPN, CDR2 SVGIG (reference sequence). V trimming: 5 bases; J trimming: 7 bases; junction bases outside the gene matches: 13. The CDR3 DNA reads as TGTGCCTGGGAGAGGACTGGGACTAAAGGGACCCAGTACTTC. As protein: CAWERTGTKGTQYF.

As concerns this clonotype: One base away lies a much larger clone, so this may be a sequencing read error. The chain uses TRBV2 and TRBJ2-2; 8 bases match TRBD1. CDR3 length equals 14 residues. Germline V gene lookup returns CDR1 SNHLY and CDR2 FYNNEI. CDR3 coding DNA: TGTGCCGGCAGTGAGGGACAGGTACCCGGGGAGCTGTTTTTT. Protein product: CAGSEGQVPGELFF. The entire variable domain, with the rest obtained from reference TRBV2 and TRBJ2-2, is as follows: EPEVTQTPSHQVTQMGQEVILRCVPISNHLYFYWYRQILGQKVEFLVSFYNNEISEKSEIFDDQFSVERPDGSNFTLKIRSTKLEDSAMYFCAGSEGQVPGELFFGEGSRLTVL.

By proportion, this clonotype is medium-sized. The rearrangement uses TRBV18 and TRBJ2-7; the D call may be TRBD1 or TRBD2 (5 bases each). The germline V gene encodes CDR1 KGHSH and CDR2 LQKENI. The V end was cut by 2 bases, the J end by 1 base, with 9 bases between. CDR3 length: 14 amino acids. The CDR3 sequence: CASSPGDPSYEQYF. CDR3 in DNA: TGTGCCAGCTCACCAGGGGACCCATCCTACGAGCAGTACTTC.

A note on this clonotype: Since a much larger clone is just one base distant, this may be a read error. V gene TRBV19 combines with J gene TRBJ1-1; no reliable D call. The CDR3 has 14 residues. Germline assignment: CDR1 LNHDA and CDR2 SQIVND (reference sequence). Between the trimmed V and J ends, which lost 3 bases and 0 bases, there was a span of 8 bases. The CDR3 region has the DNA TGTGCCAGTAGTATGGGCAGCATGAACACTGAAGCTTTCTTT. It codes for CASSMGSMNTEAFF. Filled out from reference TRBV19 and TRBJ1-1, the complete variable domain reads DGGITQSPKYLFRKEGQNVTLSCEQNLNHDAMYWYRQDPGQGLRLIYYSQIVNDFQKGDIAEGYSVSREKKESFPLTVTSAQKNPTAFYLCASSMGSMNTEAFFGQGTRLTVV.

This clonotype is a singleton in its sample. A much larger clone is a single base away; this may be a read error. The chain has TRBV20-1 and TRBJ2-1, with 8 bases identical to TRBD2. CDR3 size: 14 residues. With 5 bases clipped from V and 5 bases from J, the junction kept 8 bases outside the gene matches. The germline gives CDR1 DFQATT, CDR2 SNEGSKA (reference sequence). This chain's CDR3 is CSADTGGPDNEQFF. As DNA, the CDR3 is TGCAGTGCTGACACGGGAGGGCCAGACAATGAGCAGTTCTTC.

This clonotype was counted ten times or more. The V gene is TRBV27, the J gene TRBJ2-5; 8 bases match TRBD1. CDR1 is MNHEY and CDR2 is SMNVEV in the germline V gene (reference sequence). The V segment lost 5 bases and the J segment 4 bases; nucleotides outside the gene matches: 12. The CDR3 totals 16 residues. The CDR3 bases are TGTGCCAGCAGTGAAGCTTCAGGGGGCAGTCGAGAGACCCAGTACTTC. Amino acids: CASSEASGGSRETQYF.

This chain connects TRBV30 to TRBJ1-5; D remains ambiguous. CDR3 size: 13 residues. Trimming stripped 2 bases from V and 7 bases from J, with 12 bases between. Germline V CDR1 and CDR2: GTSNPN, SVGIG (reference sequence). CDR3 coding DNA: TGTGCCTGGAGTAGCTGGGTTGGCCAGCCCCAGCATTTT. As protein: CAWSSWVGQPQHF. The full variable domain, completed using reference TRBV30 and TRBJ1-5, is SQTIHQWPATLVQPVGSPLSLECTVEGTSNPNLYWYRQAAGRGLQLLFYSVGIGQISSEVPQNLSASRPQDRQFILSSKKLLLSDSGFYLCAWSSWVGQPQHFGDGTRLSIL.

This CDR3 reads CASSVDRSSYNSPLHF. The CDR3 DNA follows: TGTGCCAGCAGTGTAGACAGGAGCTCCTATAATTCACCCCTCCACTTT. The chain is built from TRBV6-1 and TRBJ1-6; a weak D match, TRBD1 (6 bases). The CDR3 is made up of 16 amino acids. V was pared by 4 bases and J by 0 bases, with 10 bases between. Germline V gene sequence: CDR1 MNHNS, CDR2 SASEGT.

By proportion, this clonotype is medium-sized. The rearrangement joins TRBV9 to TRBJ1-6; the D gene is possibly TRBD1 (6 bases). Per the germline V gene, CDR1 is SGDLS and CDR2 is YYNGEE. The CDR3 contains 17 residues. The ends were cut back, 9 bases at V and 0 bases at J, with 19 bases in the middle. The CDR3 DNA sequence: TGTGCCAACTCGGGACATAGTCCCCCCTCCTATAATTCACCCCTCCACTTT. The encoded protein is CANSGHSPPSYNSPLHF.

This clonotype was seen only a few times. The J gene is TRBJ2-1, the V gene TRBV29-1; 7 nucleotides line up with TRBD2. The J segment lost 1 base and the V segment lost 0 bases, leaving 6 bases of the junction unmatched. The germline gives CDR1 SQVTM, CDR2 ANQGSEA. This CDR3 has 16 residues. The CDR3 DNA reads as TGCAGCGTTGAAGATCCCGGGAGGCGTTCCTACAATGAGCAGTTCTTC. Amino acid sequence: CSVEDPGRRSYNEQFF.

This chain uses TRBV10-2 with TRBJ2-5; TRBD2 matches 15 bases. This CDR3 is 19 amino acids long. Germline V gene data show CDR1 as WSHSY and CDR2 as SAAADI. Losses at the gene ends were 8 bases for V and 5 bases for J; bases not matched to a gene: 18. CDR3 region: CASGGPGLAGGRWWETQYF. The CDR3 DNA is TGCGCCAGCGGGGGGCCGGGACTAGCGGGGGGACGGTGGTGGGAGACCCAGTACTTC.

The rearrangement joins TRBV5-1 to TRBJ2-3; a possible D gene is TRBD1 (6 bases). V lost 4 bases and J 0 bases, leaving 9 bases between the germline ends. Germline CDR1 reads SGHRS; CDR2 reads YFSETQ. CDR3 length equals 14 residues. CDR3 region: CASSTQGSTDTQYF. CDR3 sequence (DNA): TGCGCCAGCAGCACACAGGGTAGCACAGATACGCAGTATTTT.

In its sample, this clonotype was seen many times. The chain employs TRBV29-1 and TRBJ1-1; D is possibly TRBD1 (5 bases). With 6 bases removed from V and 10 bases from J, the gap between germline ends came to 18 bases. Germline CDR1 reads SQVTM; CDR2 reads ANQGSEA. The CDR3 extends over 12 amino acids. The CDR3 region is CSVGTAAGAAFF. The DNA of the CDR3 is TGCAGCGTAGGGACGGCGGCTGGGGCAGCTTTCTTT.

Remarks on this clonotype: A single base separates this from a much larger clone, so it may be a read error. The chain couples TRBV3-1 to TRBJ2-2; no firm D call. The V gene's germline CDR1 is LGHDT and CDR2 YNNKEL (reference sequence). CDR3 size: 15 residues. CDR3 sequence (DNA): TGTGCCAGCAGCCAAGCGGGTGTTGGCACCTGGGAGCTGTTTTTT. It encodes CASSQAGVGTWELFF.

This clonotype was seen many times. This chain connects TRBV20-1 to TRBJ1-6; 8 bases are shared with TRBD1. CDR1 is DFQATT, CDR2 SNEGSKA, per germline (reference sequence). This CDR3 region has 16 residues. V lost 6 bases to trimming and J lost 0 bases; unmatched junction nucleotides: 7. The CDR3 loop reads CSAGTGPSSYNSPLHF. As DNA, the CDR3 is TGCAGTGCCGGGACAGGTCCGAGCTCCTATAATTCACCCCTCCACTTT.